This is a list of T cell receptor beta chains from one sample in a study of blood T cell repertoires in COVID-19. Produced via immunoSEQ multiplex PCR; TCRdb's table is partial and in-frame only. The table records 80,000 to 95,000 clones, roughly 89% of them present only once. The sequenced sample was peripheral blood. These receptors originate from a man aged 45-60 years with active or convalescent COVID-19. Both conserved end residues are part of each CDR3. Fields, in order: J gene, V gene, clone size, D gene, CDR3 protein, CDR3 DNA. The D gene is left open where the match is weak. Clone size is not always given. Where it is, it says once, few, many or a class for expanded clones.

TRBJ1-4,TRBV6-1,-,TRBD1,CASSGGQGGPNEKLFF,TGTGCCAGCAGTGGGGGACAGGGTGGTCCTAATGAAAAACTGTTTTTT
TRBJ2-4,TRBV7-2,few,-,CASSLEAVAKNIQYF,TGTGCCAGCAGCTTAGAGGCGGTGGCCAAAAACATTCAGTACTTC
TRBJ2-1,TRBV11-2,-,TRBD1,CASSRRTGNEQFF,TGTGCCAGCAGCCGACGGACAGGCAATGAGCAGTTCTTC
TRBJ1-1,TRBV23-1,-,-,CASSQSTHRHKSTEAFF,TGCGCCAGCAGTCAATCGACCCACCGACACAAAAGCACTGAAGCTTTCTTT
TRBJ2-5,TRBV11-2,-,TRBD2,CASESGSTETQYF,TGTGCCAGCGAAAGCGGGAGTACGGAGACCCAGTACTTC
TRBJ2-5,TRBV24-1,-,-,CATSDLSAQYF,TGTGCCACCAGTGATTTGAGCGCTCAGTACTTC
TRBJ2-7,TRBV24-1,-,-,CATGRQGSYEQYF,TGTGCCACCGGGAGGCAAGGGAGCTACGAGCAGTACTTC
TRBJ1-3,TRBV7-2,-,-,CASSSTGNTIYF,TGTGCCAGCAGCAGTACAGGGAACACCATATATTTT
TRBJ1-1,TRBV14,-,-,CASSQDREGPRTEAFF,TGTGCCAGCAGCCAAGACAGGGAAGGGCCGAGGACTGAAGCTTTCTTT
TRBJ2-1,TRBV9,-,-,CASSVDPLAAFSYNEQFF,TGTGCCAGCAGCGTAGATCCGCTGGCCGCATTCTCCTACAATGAGCAGTTCTTC
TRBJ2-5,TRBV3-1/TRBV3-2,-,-,CASSSIDGTLKQETQYF,TGTGCCAGCAGCTCCATAGACGGGACTCTGAAGCAAGAGACCCAGTACTTC
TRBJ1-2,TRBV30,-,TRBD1,CAWSGQGNYGYTF,TGTGCCTGGAGTGGACAGGGAAACTATGGCTACACCTTC
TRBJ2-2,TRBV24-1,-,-,CATTSTGGRTGELFF,TGTGCCACCACCAGCACCGGGGGGCGAACCGGGGAGCTGTTTTTT
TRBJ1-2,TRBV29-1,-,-,CSVNGQLYGYTF,TGCAGCGTCAACGGACAGCTCTATGGCTACACCTTC
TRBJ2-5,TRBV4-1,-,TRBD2,CASSQDTSGAIQETQYF,TGCGCCAGCAGCCAAGACACTAGCGGGGCAATACAAGAGACCCAGTACTTC
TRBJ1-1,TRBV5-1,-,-,CASSLGGGSSENTEAFF,TGCGCCAGCAGCTTGGGCGGCGGGAGTTCGGAGAACACTGAAGCTTTCTTT
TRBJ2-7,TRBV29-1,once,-,CSVEGSTSYEQYF,TGCAGCGTTGAAGGAAGTACATCCTACGAGCAGTACTTC
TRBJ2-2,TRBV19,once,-,CASSRYEGELFF,TGTGCCAGTAGCCGCTACGAGGGGGAGCTGTTTTTT
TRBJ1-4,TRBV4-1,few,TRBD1,CASRGQGGTNEKLFF,TGCGCCAGCAGAGGACAGGGCGGAACTAATGAAAAACTGTTTTTT
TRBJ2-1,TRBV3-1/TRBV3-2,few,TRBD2,CASSLRGSGVHNEQFF,TGTGCCAGCAGCCTGCGTGGTAGCGGGGTCCACAATGAGCAGTTCTTC
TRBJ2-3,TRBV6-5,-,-,CASSHRGQGTDTQYF,TGTGCCAGCAGCCATAGGGGTCAGGGCACAGATACGCAGTATTTT
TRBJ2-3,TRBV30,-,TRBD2,CAWTSGVISTDTQYF,TGTGCCTGGACTAGCGGGGTGATTAGCACAGATACGCAGTATTTT
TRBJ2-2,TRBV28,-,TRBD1,CASSTLRTGGNTGELFF,TGTGCCAGCAGTACCCTCCGGACAGGGGGAAACACCGGGGAGCTGTTTTTT
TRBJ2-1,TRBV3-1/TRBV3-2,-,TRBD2,CASSQELGRAYNEQFF,TGTGCCAGCAGCCAAGAGCTCGGGAGGGCCTACAATGAGCAGTTCTTC
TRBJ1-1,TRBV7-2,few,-,CASSLVFRGSTEAFF,TGTGCCAGCAGCTTAGTTTTTCGGGGGAGCACTGAAGCTTTCTTT
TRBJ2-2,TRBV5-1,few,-,CASSLSGHNTGELFF,TGCGCCAGCAGCTTGTCAGGACACAACACCGGGGAGCTGTTTTTT
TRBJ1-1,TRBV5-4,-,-,CASSLLGPGGTEAFF,TGTGCCAGCAGCTTGTTGGGTCCGGGTGGCACTGAAGCTTTCTTT
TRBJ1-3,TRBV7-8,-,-,CASSLDRISGNTIYF,TGTGCCAGCAGCTTAGACAGAATATCTGGAAACACCATATATTTT
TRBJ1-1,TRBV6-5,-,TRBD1,CASILDRGNTEAFF,TGTGCCAGCATCCTGGACAGGGGGAACACTGAAGCTTTCTTT
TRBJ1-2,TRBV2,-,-,CASSDSPVVLEAFNYGYTF,TGTGCCAGCAGTGATTCCCCAGTTGTTCTCGAGGCCTTCAACTATGGCTACACCTTC
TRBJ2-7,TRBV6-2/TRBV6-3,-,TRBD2,CASSSGLAGENIIYEQYF,TGTGCCAGCAGTTCAGGACTAGCGGGAGAAAACATCATCTACGAGCAGTACTTC
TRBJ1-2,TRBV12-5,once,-,CASGLSGRGFSGYTF,TGTGCTAGTGGTTTAAGTGGTAGGGGGTTCAGTGGCTACACCTTC
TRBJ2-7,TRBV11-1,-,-,CASSLDYEGDEQYF,TGTGCCAGCAGCTTAGATTATGAGGGGGACGAGCAGTACTTC
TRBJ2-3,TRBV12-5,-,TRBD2,CASGLVLGGRDTQYF,TGTGCTAGTGGTTTGGTACTGGGAGGGAGGGATACGCAGTATTTT
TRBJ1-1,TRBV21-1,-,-,CASPKQAPGFSGDF,TGTGCCAGCCCAAAGCAGGCGCCGGGTTTCTCGGGGGACTTT
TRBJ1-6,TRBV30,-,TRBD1,CAWSEGQSSYNSPLHF,TGTGCCTGGAGTGAGGGACAGAGCTCCTATAATTCACCCCTCCACTTT
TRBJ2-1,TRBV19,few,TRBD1,CASTPGQGAFSSYNEQFF,TGTGCCAGTACCCCGGGACAGGGGGCCTTTAGCTCCTACAATGAGCAGTTCTTC
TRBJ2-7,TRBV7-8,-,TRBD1,CASNSYRDRGYEQYF,TGTGCCAGCAACTCATACAGGGACAGGGGGTACGAGCAGTACTTC
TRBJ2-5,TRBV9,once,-,CASSVAPGKETQYF,TGTGCCAGCAGCGTAGCACCAGGGAAAGAGACCCAGTACTTC
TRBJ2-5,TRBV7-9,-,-,CASNMLVQSETQYF,TGTGCCAGCAACATGCTGGTACAGTCAGAGACCCAGTACTTC
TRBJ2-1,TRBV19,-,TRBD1,CASSIGQGAYNEQFF,TGTGCCAGTAGTATTGGACAGGGGGCTTACAATGAGCAGTTCTTC
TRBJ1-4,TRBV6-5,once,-,CASIESPLIEKLFF,TGTGCCAGCATAGAGAGTCCTCTAATCGAAAAACTGTTTTTT
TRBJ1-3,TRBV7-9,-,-,CASSLNRVSGNTIYF,TGTGCCAGCAGCCTTAACAGGGTATCTGGAAACACCATATATTTT
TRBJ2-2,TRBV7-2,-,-,CASSPQTGSGELFF,TGTGCCAGCAGCCCGCAAACAGGGTCCGGGGAGCTGTTTTTT
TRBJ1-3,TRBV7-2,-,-,CASSPGGSGNTIYF,TGTGCCAGCAGCCCCGGAGGGTCTGGAAACACCATATATTTT
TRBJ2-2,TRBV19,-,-,CASSPRTANTGELFF,TGTGCCAGTAGTCCCCGGACAGCGAACACCGGGGAGCTGTTTTTT
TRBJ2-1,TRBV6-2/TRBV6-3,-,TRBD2,CASSSWTSGGAAGFNEQFF,TGTGCCAGCAGTTCCTGGACTAGCGGGGGGGCGGCCGGGTTCAATGAGCAGTTCTTC
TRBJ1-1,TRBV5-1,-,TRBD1,CASSLGQGAMRNTEAFF,TGCGCCAGCAGCTTGGGACAGGGGGCGATGAGGAACACTGAAGCTTTCTTT
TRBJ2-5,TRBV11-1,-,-,CASSSPSETQYF,TGTGCCAGCAGCTCCCCGTCCGAGACCCAGTACTTC
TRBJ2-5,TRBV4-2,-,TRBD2,CASSPTLAEETQYF,TGTGCCAGCAGCCCCACACTAGCGGAAGAGACCCAGTACTTC
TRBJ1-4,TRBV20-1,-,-,CSARDYEKLFF,TGCAGTGCTAGAGACTATGAAAAACTGTTTTTT
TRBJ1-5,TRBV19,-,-,CASTRGRDQPQHF,TGTGCCAGTACAAGGGGTCGGGATCAGCCCCAGCATTTT
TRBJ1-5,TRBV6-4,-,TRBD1,CASSRDRGSPQHF,TGTGCCAGCAGCCGAGACAGGGGGTCGCCCCAGCATTTT
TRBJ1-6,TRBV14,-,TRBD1,CASSQDIGTVRSPLHF,TGTGCCAGCAGCCAAGATATAGGGACAGTGCGATCACCCCTCCACTTT